The 14 T cell receptor beta chains presented below share a single source sample, sequenced in a study of cytomegalovirus exposure and HLA in healthy donors. PCR was performed using 60 Vbeta and 13 Jbeta primers. Using immunoSEQ multiplex PCR, the repertoire was profiled, and TCRdb retains in-frame clones only, with some absent. The sample is made up of approximately 180,000 clones, and the top ten hold 6.5% of it. Specimen: PBMCs. These receptors all come from a man younger than 45 in good health and CMV-seronegative.

The rearrangement uses TRBV28 and TRBJ1-4; D perhaps matches TRBD1 (6 bases). Looked up from germline, CDR1 is MDHEN and CDR2 is SYDVKM. V lost 8 bases to trimming and J lost 5 bases, with 18 bases between them. The CDR3 contains 15 residues. CDR3 coding DNA: TGTGCCAGCTTTGGTTGGCAGGGGTTAAATGAAAAACTGTTTTTT. The encoded protein is CASFGWQGLNEKLFF. The whole variable domain, remainder taken from reference TRBV28 and TRBJ1-4, is DVKVTQSSRYLVKRTGEKVFLECVQDMDHENMFWYRQDPGLGLRLIYFSYDVKMKEKGDIPEGYSVSREKKERFSLILESASTNQTSMYLCASFGWQGLNEKLFFGSGTQLSVL.

The chain is built from TRBV12-1 and TRBJ1-5; the table's D call, TRBD1, has no DNA check behind it. TRBV12-1 is listed as a pseudogene. The CDR3 extends over 18 amino acids. The CDR3 DNA follows: TGTGCCAGCAGCTTTTACAAATTCCGGGACAGGGTAAATCAGCCCCAGCATTTT. The encoded protein is CASSFYKFRDRVNQPQHF.

DNA of the CDR3: TGTGCCAGTAGTATTTCCCCCAGCTCTGGAAACACCATATATTTT. This encodes CASSISPSSGNTIYF. This chain connects TRBV19 to TRBJ1-3; the D is unclear. The CDR3 extends over 15 amino acids. CDR1 LNHDA and CDR2 SQIVND come from the germline V gene (reference sequence). The ends were cut back, 3 bases at V and 0 bases at J, with 9 bases in the middle.

The rearrangement links TRBV11-2 to TRBJ1-3, with D maybe TRBD1 (6 bases). The germline V and J ends were trimmed by 4 bases and 0 bases, with 16 bases remaining between them. Per germline, CDR1 SGHAT and CDR2 FQNNGV. The CDR3 loop spans 17 amino acids. The CDR3 here is CASSSTGTKSSGNTIYF. Written as DNA, the CDR3 is TGTGCCAGCAGCTCGACAGGTACTAAGAGCTCTGGAAACACCATATATTTT.

The rearrangement links TRBV5-4 to TRBJ1-4, with D maybe TRBD1 (6 bases). The CDR3 is 17 residues long. Between the trimmed V and J ends, which lost 0 bases and 0 bases, there was a span of 12 bases. Germline values: CDR1 SGHNT, CDR2 YYREEE (reference sequence). The chain's CDR3 is CASSLGGGFATNEKLFF. The CDR3 DNA is TGTGCCAGCAGCTTGGGGGGGGGCTTTGCAACTAATGAAAAACTGTTTTTT.

V is TRBV10-3 and J is TRBJ2-7; 7 bases align to TRBD1. Germline V gene lookup returns CDR1 ENHRY and CDR2 SYGVKD. V shed 7 bases, J shed 0 bases, and the junction held 3 bases outside the gene matches. The CDR3 totals 13 residues. DNA for the CDR3: TGTGCCATCACCGGACAGGACTCCTACGAGCAGTACTTC. It is translated as CAITGQDSYEQYF.

V gene TRBV5-5 combines with J gene TRBJ1-2, with TRBD1 matching 10 bases. Per germline, CDR1 SGHKS and CDR2 YYEKEE (reference sequence). Trimming took 3 bases from V and 4 from J; bases not matched to a gene: 6. This CDR3 contains 15 residues. CDR3: CASSSFWDRGYGYTF. The DNA for the CDR3 is TGTGCCAGCAGCTCATTTTGGGACAGGGGCTATGGCTACACCTTC.

CDR3 in amino acids: CASSESAGTGSNQPQHF. The CDR3 coding sequence is TGCGCCAGCAGTGAGTCGGCGGGCACGGGTAGCAATCAGCCCCAGCATTTT. V is TRBV10-1 and J is TRBJ1-5, with D unresolved. The CDR3 consists of 17 residues. Germline values: CDR1 WNHNN, CDR2 SYGVQD (reference sequence). Trimming left V 0 bases short and J 0 bases short, with 12 bases between.

The chain has TRBV9 and TRBJ1-3; D uncertain. CDR3 size: 14 residues. V was shortened by 2 bases and J by 0 bases, with 6 bases between the two germline ends. Germline values: CDR1 SGDLS, CDR2 YYNGEE. The CDR3 nucleotides read TGTGCCAGCAGCGTTGACAACTCTGGAAACACCATATATTTT. Its protein is CASSVDNSGNTIYF.

The genes are TRBV6-6 and TRBJ2-2; D may be TRBD2 (6 bases). V was cut by 6 bases and J by 4 bases, with 15 bases left in between. CDR1 MNHNY and CDR2 SVGAGI come from the germline V gene (reference sequence). There are 15 residues in the CDR3. The CDR3 sequence: CASSPGGAGTGELFF. The CDR3 coding sequence is TGTGCCAGCAGCCCCGGAGGGGCAGGCACCGGGGAGCTGTTTTTT.

This chain uses TRBV10-3 with TRBJ1-2; 8 bases match TRBD1. Looked up from germline, CDR1 is ENHRY and CDR2 is SYGVKD. V lost 6 bases to trimming and J lost 6 bases; unmatched junction nucleotides: 6. The CDR3 contains 13 residues. CDR3 DNA sequence: TGTGCCATCAGGGAGACAGGGGTTCATGGCTACACCTTC. This gives the protein CAIRETGVHGYTF.

The chain joins TRBV27 to TRBJ1-2; 9 nucleotides match TRBD1. The ends lost 6 bases at V and 7 bases at J; junction bases unmatched: 9. The CDR3 extends over 14 amino acids. Germline V CDR1 and CDR2: MNHEY, SMNVEV (reference sequence). In DNA, the CDR3 is TGTGCCAGCAGGGCCGGGACAGGGTCTCGTGGCTACACCTTC. This translates into CASRAGTGSRGYTF.

V usage is TRBV4-1 and J usage is TRBJ1-1; D is unresolved. Per germline, CDR1 MGHRA and CDR2 YSYEKL. The CDR3 totals 13 residues. The V end was cut by 7 bases, the J end by 0 bases, with 9 bases between. In DNA, the CDR3 is TGCGCCAGCAAATTGCGCATGAACACTGAAGCTTTCTTT. This encodes CASKLRMNTEAFF.

This chain uses TRBV11-2 with TRBJ2-3; 9 bases agree with TRBD2. CDR1 is SGHAT, CDR2 FQNNGV, per germline. The CDR3 extends over 16 amino acids. Trimming cost V 5 bases and J 4 bases; bases outside gene matches: 10. As DNA, the CDR3 is TGTGCCAGCAGCCAAATAGCGGGGGTTACCTCAGATACGCAGTATTTT. It translates to CASSQIAGVTSDTQYF.